The 31 T cell receptor beta chains reported below all come from one sample, sequenced in a study of CD8 T cells in Susac syndrome. RNA amounts of roughly 0.45 to 1 ug underwent reverse transcription with random hexamers. TCRdb reprocessed the immunoSEQ multiplex PCR reads with MiXCR, giving one entry per CDR3 protein. The profile shows about 100,000 distinct CDR3 sequences, roughly 96% of them singletons. Sequenced sample: CD8+ T cells from PBMCs. These receptors originate from a human donor with Susac syndrome.

This chain links TRBV4-1 with TRBJ1-1, with 9 nucleotides matching TRBD1. Trimming cost V 4 bases and J 3 bases; bases outside gene matches: 12. The CDR3 has 17 residues. Looked up from germline, CDR1 is MGHRA and CDR2 is YSYEKL. The CDR3 loop reads CASSREGTGGVDTEAFF. The CDR3 DNA reads TGCGCCAGCAGCCGGGAGGGAACAGGGGGCGTGGACACTGAAGCTTTCTTT.

This clonotype appeared once. V and J are TRBV7-9 and TRBJ2-3; D is unresolved. V was clipped by 6 bases and J by 4 bases, with 8 bases between them. The CDR3 has 12 amino acids. Germline V gene data show CDR1 as SEHNR and CDR2 as FQNEAQ (reference sequence). In nucleotides, the CDR3 is TGTGCCAGCAGGTCCTCGTCAGATACGCAGTATTTT. Amino acids: CASRSSSDTQYF.

This clonotype was counted once. The chain uses TRBV2 and TRBJ2-7; the D call may be TRBD1 or TRBD2 (5 bases each). Germline CDR1 and CDR2: SNHLY and FYNNEI. Trimming cost V 3 bases and J 3 bases, with 15 bases left between them. The CDR3 contains 15 residues. The CDR3 is CASSEGRADLYEQYF. The DNA for the CDR3 is TGTGCCAGCAGTGAGGGGCGGGCTGACCTCTACGAGCAGTACTTC.

The chain is built from TRBV7-9 and TRBJ1-1; no reliable D call. There are 10 residues in the CDR3. CDR1 is SEHNR, CDR2 FQNEAQ, per germline (reference sequence). V was shortened by 10 bases and J by 5 bases, with 8 bases between the two germline ends. CDR3 in amino acids: CATESTEAFF. The CDR3 nucleotides read TGTGCCACCGAGAGTACTGAAGCTTTCTTT.

The chain links TRBV29-1 to TRBJ2-6, with TRBD1 as a possible D gene (6 bases). The germline gives CDR1 SQVTM, CDR2 ANQGSEA. V was trimmed by 0 bases and J by 4 bases, leaving 16 bases between them. CDR3 size: 17 residues. CDR3 sequence: CSVEDRNRASGANVLTF. CDR3 coding DNA: TGCAGCGTTGAAGATAGGAACAGGGCCTCAGGGGCCAACGTCCTGACTTTC.

The CDR3 nucleotides read TGTGCCAGCAGCTCGAGGACAGGGCGTTTAAACACTGAAGCTTTCTTT. The encoded protein is CASSSRTGRLNTEAFF. V and J are TRBV11-1 and TRBJ1-1; 8 positions agree with TRBD1. V lost 4 bases and J lost 2; bases outside the gene matches: 9. Germline CDR1 and CDR2: SGHAT and FQDESV (reference sequence). The length of the CDR3 is 16 residues.

V and J are TRBV29-1 and TRBJ1-1; D is unclear. The ends were cut back, 6 bases at V and 2 bases at J, with 10 bases in the middle. Germline V gene data show CDR1 as SQVTM and CDR2 as ANQGSEA. This CDR3 region has 12 residues. CDR3 nucleotides: TGCAGCGTCATCCTCAAAAACACTGAAGCTTTCTTT. Amino acids: CSVILKNTEAFF.

In its sample, this clonotype was seen once. This rearrangement joins TRBV20-1 to TRBJ2-3; 8 nucleotides line up with TRBD2. This CDR3 comprises 16 residues. Germline V gene data show CDR1 as DFQATT and CDR2 as SNEGSKA (reference sequence). V was clipped by 0 bases and J by 3 bases; unmatched bases: 8. The CDR3 bases are TGCAGTGCTAGAGACCCCCAGGCGGGGGGAACAGATACGCAGTATTTT. It is translated as CSARDPQAGGTDTQYF.

CDR3 residues: CSANSGTGVISNQPQHF. As DNA, the CDR3 is TGCAGTGCCAACTCCGGGACAGGGGTTATAAGCAATCAGCCCCAGCATTTT. This chain joins TRBV20-1 and TRBJ1-5; 10 bases agree with TRBD1. CDR3 length: 17 residues. Germline CDR1 and CDR2: DFQATT and SNEGSKA (reference sequence). V gave up 6 bases and J gave up 1 base; unmatched junction bases: 12.

J is TRBJ1-2 and V is TRBV6-5; no definite D call. CDR1 and CDR2 (germline): MNHEY, SVGAGI. The CDR3 has 15 amino acids. The ends were cut back, 2 bases at V and 5 bases at J, with 15 bases in the middle. CDR3: CASSYDVMGPYGYTF. CDR3 bases: TGTGCCAGCAGTTACGACGTAATGGGCCCTTATGGCTACACCTTC.

With respect to this clonotype: Relative to the germline gene, one junction end is altered; a read error may explain this. J is TRBJ1-5 and V is TRBV28; D unresolved. This CDR3 comprises 14 residues. Germline V CDR1 and CDR2: MDHEN, SYDVKM. The CDR3 nucleotides are TGTGCCACCAGTAGGACGGATCAAAATCAGCCCCAGCATTTT. Protein: CATSRTDQNQPQHF. The full variable domain, rest sourced from reference TRBV28 and TRBJ1-5, is DVKVTQSSRYLVKRTGEKVFLECVQDMDHENMFWYRQDPGLGLRLIYFSYDVKMKEKGDIPEGYSVSREKKERFSLILESASTNQTSMYLCATSRTDQNQPQHFGDGTRLSIL.

This clonotype was seen a single time. The V call is TRBV3-1, the J call TRBJ2-5; TRBD2 is a possible D gene (6 bases). Per the germline V gene, CDR1 is LGHDT and CDR2 is YNNKEL (reference sequence). This CDR3 is built from 16 residues. Trimming shortened V by 3 bases and J by 2 bases, and 16 bases separated the two germline ends. The CDR3 is CASSQGRGDWQETQYF. DNA for the CDR3: TGTGCCAGCAGCCAGGGGCGGGGAGACTGGCAAGAGACCCAGTACTTC.

The chain joins TRBV4-1 to TRBJ1-2; D might be TRBD1 (5 bases). Trimming removed 3 bases at V and 4 bases at J, with 18 bases between. The CDR3 is 16 residues long. Germline loops: CDR1 MGHRA, CDR2 YSYEKL. The CDR3 DNA follows: TGCGCCAGCAGCCACCCCATGACATTGGGGGGCTATGGCTACACCTTC. Protein: CASSHPMTLGGYGYTF.

The chain employs TRBV5-1 and TRBJ2-4; TRBD1 matches at 7 bases. This CDR3 has 16 residues. Germline V CDR1 and CDR2: SGHRS, YFSETQ. Unmatched junction bases numbered 6, after V lost 0 bases and J lost 3 bases. CDR3 nucleotides: TGCGCCAGCAGCTTGGGACAGGGAGTTGACAAAAACATTCAGTACTTC. It encodes CASSLGQGVDKNIQYF.

J is TRBJ1-1 and V is TRBV12-3 or TRBV12-4; no clear D. CDR3 length: 12 residues. Trimming shortened V by 5 bases and J by 5 bases, and 9 bases separated the two germline ends. DNA of the CDR3: TGTGCCAGCAGTGGAGTTCGAACTGAAGCTTTCTTT. Its protein product is CASSGVRTEAFF.

The rearrangement links TRBV29-1 to TRBJ2-7; D remains ambiguous. The V and J ends lost 6 bases and 2 bases respectively, with 11 bases between them. The length of the CDR3 is 12 residues. Germline-derived CDR1 and CDR2 are SQVTM and ANQGSEA. CDR3 region: CSVVTGPYEQYF. The CDR3, as DNA: TGCAGCGTCGTAACCGGTCCCTACGAGCAGTACTTC.

This clonotype was recorded once. The genes are TRBV29-1 and TRBJ2-7; 9 bases align to TRBD1. Trimming took 5 bases from V and 6 from J; bases not matched to a gene: 5. Germline CDR1 is SQVTM and CDR2 is ANQGSEA. The CDR3 totals 12 residues. The CDR3 nucleotides read TGCAGCGTTCATAGACAGGGGGGCGAGCAGTACTTC. This codes for CSVHRQGGEQYF.

This sequence joins TRBV7-9 and TRBJ1-2; D might be TRBD1 (5 bases). CDR1 and CDR2 from the germline V gene are SEHNR and FQNEAQ (reference sequence). This CDR3 is 13 amino acids long. V was clipped by 5 bases and J by 7 bases, with 14 bases between them. CDR3 bases: TGTGCCAGCAGCCCCGCCAGGGAGGGTGGCTACACCTTC. Encoded protein: CASSPAREGGYTF.

This sequence joins TRBV4-1 and TRBJ2-4, with D maybe TRBD2 (5 bases). CDR1 is MGHRA and CDR2 is YSYEKL in the germline V gene. V was clipped by 4 bases and J by 4 bases, with 11 bases between them. The CDR3 has 14 residues. DNA of the CDR3: TGCGCCAGCAGCCCCCCCTCGGGGAAAAACATTCAGTACTTC. It translates to CASSPPSGKNIQYF.

The chain employs TRBV29-1 and TRBJ2-3, with D uncertain. Trimming cost V 6 bases and J 0 bases, with 7 bases left between them. Germline V gene lookup returns CDR1 SQVTM and CDR2 ANQGSEA. The CDR3 is 12 residues long. The CDR3 here is CSVGKSTDTQYF. In nucleotides, the CDR3 is TGCAGCGTCGGCAAGAGCACAGATACGCAGTATTTT.

This clonotype has ten or more counts. The V call is TRBV5-6, the J call TRBJ1-1; TRBD1 is a possible D gene (5 bases). The germline V and J ends were trimmed by 1 base and 4 bases, with 5 bases remaining between them. Germline values: CDR1 SGHDT, CDR2 YYEEEE. CDR3 length: 12 amino acids. Here the CDR3 reads CASSLRGTEAFF. Written as DNA, the CDR3 is TGTGCCAGCAGCTTGAGGGGCACTGAAGCTTTCTTT. Looking up the rest from reference TRBV5-6 and TRBJ1-1 gives the full variable domain: DAGVTQSPTHLIKTRGQQVTLRCSPKSGHDTVSWYQQALGQGPQFIFQYYEEEERQRGNFPDRFSGHQFPNYSSELNVNALLLGDSALYLCASSLRGTEAFFGQGTRLTVV.

This rearrangement joins TRBV7-3 to TRBJ2-1, with D possibly TRBD2 on 5 matching bases. CDR3 length equals 14 residues. V lost 2 bases and J 4 bases, leaving 9 bases between the germline ends. Germline-derived CDR1 and CDR2 are SGHTA and FQGTGA. The CDR3, as DNA: TGTGCCAGCAGCTTAGGTATAGCGTACAATGAGCAGTTCTTC. It encodes CASSLGIAYNEQFF.

The genes are TRBV7-2 and TRBJ2-7, with 11 bases fitting TRBD2. The germline V gene has CDR1 SGHTA and CDR2 FQGNSA. The CDR3 contains 19 residues. V lost 1 base, J lost 6 bases, and 17 bases stayed unmatched. The CDR3: CASSLGGTSGFRLRSEQYF. The CDR3 DNA follows: TGTGCCAGCAGCTTAGGTGGGACTAGCGGATTCCGCCTACGTAGCGAGCAGTACTTC.

This clonotype was observed once. The chain links TRBV6-1 to TRBJ2-7; maybe TRBD1 (5 bases). Germline CDR1 reads MNHNS; CDR2 reads SASEGT. The V and J ends lost 7 bases and 3 bases respectively, with 19 bases between them. The CDR3 has 15 residues. CDR3 in DNA: TGTGCCAGCAACCAAGACAGTTTTCGCTACTACGAGCAGTACTTC. It codes for CASNQDSFRYYEQYF.

This chain joins TRBV29-1 and TRBJ2-2; D is unresolved. Trimming left V 2 bases short and J 7 bases short, with 8 bases between. Germline V gene sequence: CDR1 SQVTM, CDR2 ANQGSEA. The CDR3 extends over 12 amino acids. The DNA of the CDR3 is TGCAGCGTTGAACGAGAAGGCGGGGAGCTGTTTTTT. Its translation: CSVEREGGELFF.

DNA of the CDR3: TGTGCCAGCTCACCCAACACAGGGTTTGGCACTGAAGCTTTCTTT. Translated, it gives CASSPNTGFGTEAFF. The genes are TRBV18 and TRBJ1-1; D perhaps matches TRBD1 (6 bases). Deletions cut 3 bases from V and 4 bases from J, with 15 bases between. CDR3 length: 15 residues. Germline loops: CDR1 KGHSH, CDR2 LQKENI.

In this sample, this clonotype turned up a few times. The V call is TRBV6-1, the J call TRBJ2-3, with D possibly being TRBD2 (5 bases). V dropped 3 bases and J dropped 1 base, with 5 bases sitting between them. CDR1 is MNHNS, CDR2 SASEGT, per germline. The CDR3 is made up of 13 amino acids. DNA of the CDR3: TGTGCCAGCAGTGACGGGGGCACAGATACGCAGTATTTT. This codes for CASSDGGTDTQYF.

The V call is TRBV7-8, the J call TRBJ1-3; D is unclear. Deletions cut 2 bases from V and 0 bases from J, with 5 bases between. Per germline, CDR1 SGHVS and CDR2 FQNEAQ. The CDR3 spans 14 residues. The DNA of the CDR3 is TGTGCCAGCAGCTTAATTCGCTCTGGAAACACCATATATTTT. It codes for CASSLIRSGNTIYF.

J is TRBJ1-3 and V is TRBV5-1; D is undetermined. Per germline, CDR1 SGHRS and CDR2 YFSETQ. The CDR3 runs to 14 residues. The ends were cut back, 5 bases at V and 0 bases at J, with 9 bases in the middle. DNA of the CDR3: TGCGCCAGCAGTCCCGACAACTCTGGAAACACCATATATTTT. This translates into CASSPDNSGNTIYF.

This chain joins TRBV19 and TRBJ2-7; D remains ambiguous. The CDR3 loop spans 13 amino acids. The germline V gene has CDR1 LNHDA and CDR2 SQIVND (reference sequence). V lost 5 bases, J lost 1 base, and 9 bases lay in between. CDR3 loop: CASSPGPSYEQYF. CDR3 coding DNA: TGTGCCAGTAGTCCTGGACCTTCCTACGAGCAGTACTTC.

The chain recombines TRBV5-6 with TRBJ2-7; D ambiguous. The CDR3 runs 12 residues. Germline lookup yields CDR1 SGHDT and CDR2 YYEEEE. V was shortened by 4 bases and J by 5 bases, with 10 bases between the two germline ends. The CDR3 region is CASSASDHEQYF. The CDR3, as DNA: TGTGCCAGCAGCGCCTCGGATCACGAGCAGTACTTC.